The 25 T cell receptor beta chains below come from one sample, sequenced in a study of early T cells in non-severe SARS-CoV-2 infection. Via MiXCR, TCRdb re-called the 5' RACE reads, giving one row per CDR3 protein. Altogether about 69,000 distinct CDR3 sequences are present, roughly 12% being singletons, with the ten largest covering roughly 6%. The source material was whole blood. All receptors come from an adult who was a healthcare worker with PCR-confirmed SARS-CoV-2 infection or an uninfected control (not recorded which).

There are many counts of this clonotype. This chain joins TRBV9 and TRBJ1-1; D not resolved. The V end lost 0 bases, the J end lost 1 base, and 7 bases lay between the germline ends. Germline V lookup: CDR1 SGDLS, CDR2 YYNGEE. This CDR3 region has 14 residues. CDR3 sequence reads: CASSVGTENTEAFF. In nucleotides, the CDR3 is TGTGCCAGCAGCGTAGGTACCGAGAACACTGAAGCTTTCTTT.

This clonotype was observed at least ten times. The chain uses TRBV19 and TRBJ1-2; D unclear. Germline CDR1 reads LNHDA; CDR2 reads SQIVND (reference sequence). CDR3 length: 14 amino acids. Trimming left V 5 bases short and J 2 bases short, with 12 bases between. The CDR3 DNA reads TGTGCCAGTAGTTCACTCGATGGAAACTATGGCTACACCTTC. Translated, it gives CASSSLDGNYGYTF.

This clonotype was detected many times. The V and J genes are TRBV10-3 and TRBJ2-1; D unclear. Germline CDR1 is ENHRY and CDR2 is SYGVKD. This CDR3 has 13 amino acids. The V and J ends lost 3 bases and 2 bases respectively, with 5 bases between them. The DNA of the CDR3 is TGTGCCATCAGTGACAGAGCCTACAATGAGCAGTTCTTC. Its protein product is CAISDRAYNEQFF.

The table lists this clonotype with a few counts. The rearrangement links TRBV29-1 to TRBJ2-1; 10 nucleotides align to TRBD2. CDR3 length equals 15 residues. After removal of 3 bases from V and 6 bases from J, the junction contained 8 bases not matched to a gene. Germline V lookup: CDR1 SQVTM, CDR2 ANQGSEA. CDR3 amino acids: CSVDNLAGDLNEQFF. CDR3 sequence (DNA): TGCAGCGTTGATAACCTAGCGGGGGACCTCAATGAGCAGTTCTTC.

This clonotype was recorded many times. This chain joins TRBV27 and TRBJ1-6; no definite D call. V lost 6 bases and J 6 bases, leaving 15 bases between the germline ends. The CDR3 consists of 15 residues. The germline V gene encodes CDR1 MNHEY and CDR2 SMNVEV (reference sequence). The CDR3 sequence: CASRNLSGVNSPLHF. The CDR3, as DNA: TGTGCCAGCAGGAACCTCTCAGGAGTTAATTCACCCCTCCACTTT.

The sample holds a few counts of this clonotype. The chain combines TRBV7-9 with TRBJ2-7; D unresolved. Germline V lookup: CDR1 SEHNR, CDR2 FQNEAQ (reference sequence). CDR3 length equals 13 residues. The V end was cut by 10 bases, the J end by 1 base, with 14 bases between. DNA of the CDR3: TGTGCCACCCAGAGGCAGGCGTCCTACGAGCAGTACTTC. Protein sequence: CATQRQASYEQYF.

Many counts were recorded for this clonotype. J is TRBJ2-5 and V is TRBV21-1; TRBD1, the table's D call, was not compared with the DNA. TRBV21-1 constitutes a pseudogene. The CDR3 extends over 15 amino acids. The CDR3 reads CASSKAPGNSKTQYF. The CDR3 DNA follows: TGTGCCAGCAGCAAAGCGCCAGGGAACTCAAAGACCCAGTACTTC.

This clonotype was found many times. The chain carries TRBV5-1 and TRBJ2-1; 12 nucleotides match TRBD2. Germline V CDR1 and CDR2: SGHRS, YFSETQ. The CDR3 runs 18 residues. V was clipped by 1 base and J by 1 base; unmatched bases: 6. CDR3 DNA sequence: TGCGCCAGCAGCTTGAGGCTAGCGGGGGGGAGGTCCTACAATGAGCAGTTCTTC. Its protein product is CASSLRLAGGRSYNEQFF.

This clonotype has only a few counts. As DNA, the CDR3 is TGTGCCACCAGGTTGGCACCGTGGGATACGCAGTATTTT. Its translation: CATRLAPWDTQYF. The chain joins TRBV24-1 to TRBJ2-3; D call uncertain. Germline CDR1 reads KGHDR; CDR2 reads SFDVKD. V was trimmed by 7 bases and J by 6 bases, leaving 13 bases between them. The CDR3 loop spans 13 amino acids.

This clonotype came up many times. This rearrangement joins TRBV24-1 to TRBJ2-2, with TRBD1 matching over 8 bases. This CDR3 is 13 amino acids long. In germline, CDR1 is KGHDR, CDR2 SFDVKD. V shed 7 bases, J shed 5 bases, and the junction held 2 bases outside the gene matches. The CDR3: CATRDRETGELFF. In nucleotides, the CDR3 is TGTGCCACCAGGGACAGGGAAACCGGGGAGCTGTTTTTT.

Many counts were recorded for this clonotype. The gene calls are TRBV7-9 and TRBJ1-4; D remains unclear. This CDR3 contains 15 residues. The V and J ends lost 5 bases and 0 bases respectively, with 10 bases between them. Germline loops: CDR1 SEHNR, CDR2 FQNEAQ (reference sequence). The CDR3 loop reads CASSPGSSTNEKLFF. The CDR3 region has the DNA TGTGCCAGCAGCCCCGGGTCGTCAACTAATGAAAAACTGTTTTTT.

This clonotype was recorded many times. The gene calls are TRBV5-1 and TRBJ2-3, with D tentatively TRBD1 (5 bases). CDR3 length: 15 residues. Germline values: CDR1 SGHRS, CDR2 YFSETQ. V was clipped by 3 bases and J by 0 bases, with 11 bases between them. CDR3 in amino acids: CASSSQGASTDTQYF. The CDR3 nucleotides are TGCGCCAGCAGCTCACAAGGGGCTAGCACAGATACGCAGTATTTT. The variable domain in full, with the rest retrieved from reference TRBV5-1 and TRBJ2-3, is KAGVTQTPRYLIKTRGQQVTLSCSPISGHRSVSWYQQTPGQGLQFLFEYFSETQRNKGNFPGRFSGRQFSNSRSEMNVSTLELGDSALYLCASSSQGASTDTQYFGPGTRLTVL.

The genes are TRBV12-3 or TRBV12-4 and TRBJ1-2; maybe TRBD1 (5 bases). The ends were cut back, 4 bases at V and 2 bases at J, with 8 bases in the middle. The CDR3 is made up of 13 amino acids. CDR3 nucleotide sequence: TGTGCCAGCAGTTATTGGGGCAACTATGGCTACACCTTC. It codes for CASSYWGNYGYTF.

This clonotype was observed a few times. V usage is TRBV7-2 and J usage is TRBJ2-3; D is ambiguous. CDR1 is SGHTA and CDR2 is FQGNSA in the germline V gene. V was pared by 2 bases and J by 0 bases, with 12 bases between. The CDR3 runs to 16 residues. CDR3 region: CASSLRAKPSTDTQYF. In DNA form, the CDR3 reads TGTGCCAGCAGCTTAAGGGCCAAACCTAGCACAGATACGCAGTATTTT. Together with reference TRBV7-2 and TRBJ2-3, the CDR3 gives the full variable domain: GAGVSQSPSNKVTEKGKDVELRCDPISGHTALYWYRQSLGQGLEFLIYFQGNSAPDKSGLPSDRFSAERTGGSVSTLTIQRTQQEDSAVYLCASSLRAKPSTDTQYFGPGTRLTVL.

This clonotype was seen at least ten times. This chain links TRBV7-2 with TRBJ1-2; D ambiguous. Trimming removed 1 base from V and 7 bases from J, with 4 bases in between. This CDR3 is 11 amino acids long. Germline lookup yields CDR1 SGHTA and CDR2 FQGNSA. As DNA, the CDR3 is TGTGCCAGCAGCTTAGATTCTGGCTACACCTTC. Translating gives CASSLDSGYTF. The full variable domain, completed using reference TRBV7-2 and TRBJ1-2, is GAGVSQSPSNKVTEKGKDVELRCDPISGHTALYWYRQSLGQGLEFLIYFQGNSAPDKSGLPSDRFSAERTGGSVSTLTIQRTQQEDSAVYLCASSLDSGYTFGSGTRLTVV.

This chain uses TRBV14 with TRBJ2-3, with D unresolved. CDR1 and CDR2 (germline): SGHDN, FVKESK. V lost 0 bases to trimming and J lost 6 bases, with 13 bases between them. The CDR3 is 15 residues long. In DNA form, the CDR3 reads TGTGCCAGCAGCCAAGATCTACTTAGCCCGGATACGCAGTATTTT. Amino acids: CASSQDLLSPDTQYF. Combining the CDR3 with reference TRBV14 and TRBJ2-3 gives the whole variable domain EAGVTQFPSHSVIEKGQTVTLRCDPISGHDNLYWYRRVMGKEIKFLLHFVKESKQDESGMPNNRFLAERTGGTYSTLKVQPAELEDSGVYFCASSQDLLSPDTQYFGPGTRLTVL.

The V gene is TRBV6-1, the J gene TRBJ1-6, with 9 bases identical to TRBD1. The V gene's germline CDR1 is MNHNS and CDR2 SASEGT. The trim removed 5 bases at V and 8 bases at J, leaving 10 bases unmatched. The CDR3 runs to 16 residues. CDR3 amino acids: CASSTLGRQGDSPLHF. The CDR3 DNA is TGTGCCAGCAGTACCCTGGGCCGACAGGGGGATTCACCCCTCCACTTT.

The chain links TRBV5-4 to TRBJ2-2, with 9 bases that match TRBD1. V dropped 8 bases and J dropped 4; count of bases not matched to a gene: 6. The CDR3 covers 14 residues. CDR1 and CDR2 from the germline V gene are SGHNT and YYREEE (reference sequence). CDR3 nucleotides: TGTGCCAGTCGGACAGGGGCCCTCACCGGGGAGCTGTTTTTT. This encodes CASRTGALTGELFF.

This clonotype has only a few counts. The chain has TRBV20-1 and TRBJ2-3; no reliable D call. This CDR3 region has 13 residues. The germline V and J ends were trimmed by 5 bases and 1 base, with 10 bases remaining between them. Germline V gene sequence: CDR1 DFQATT, CDR2 SNEGSKA (reference sequence). The CDR3 sequence: CSAATLGTDTQYF. CDR3 in DNA: TGCAGTGCTGCCACCCTCGGCACAGATACGCAGTATTTT.

This chain connects TRBV4-1 to TRBJ2-3; TRBD2 matches at 13 bases. Losses at the gene ends were 4 bases for V and 2 bases for J; bases not matched to a gene: 6. The CDR3 is 17 amino acids. Germline CDR1 is MGHRA and CDR2 is YSYEKL. The CDR3 DNA reads TGCGCCAGCAGCCTCACCGGGACTAGCGGGAACACAGATACGCAGTATTTT. Its protein product is CASSLTGTSGNTDTQYF.

This clonotype was seen repeatedly, ten times or more. The gene calls are TRBV11-2 and TRBJ2-3; D remains ambiguous. The CDR3 spans 13 residues. Per the germline V gene, CDR1 is SGHAT and CDR2 is FQNNGV. Trimming shortened V by 7 bases and J by 2 bases, and 10 bases separated the two germline ends. DNA for the CDR3: TGTGCCAGCACCTTGAGACCCACAGATACGCAGTATTTT. It codes for CASTLRPTDTQYF.

This clonotype was picked up many times. This chain uses TRBV4-2 with TRBJ1-2, with D tentatively TRBD1 (5 bases). CDR3 length equals 14 residues. V was cut by 4 bases and J by 4 bases, with 13 bases left in between. From germline, CDR1 is LGHNA and CDR2 YNFKEQ. The CDR3 DNA follows: TGTGCCAGCAGCCGGGACCGCTCCCTCTATGGCTACACCTTC. Translating it yields CASSRDRSLYGYTF.

This sequence joins TRBV12-3 or TRBV12-4 and TRBJ2-2, with D perhaps TRBD2 (5 bases). Trimming removed 3 bases at V and 0 bases at J, with 11 bases between. The CDR3 covers 16 residues. Written as DNA, the CDR3 is TGTGCCAGCAGTTTTCACCCGGGGACGAACACCGGGGAGCTGTTTTTT. It codes for CASSFHPGTNTGELFF.

This clonotype occurred many times. The chain couples TRBV7-2 to TRBJ2-7; TRBD1 matches 10 bases. The CDR3 contains 14 residues. The germline V gene encodes CDR1 SGHTA and CDR2 FQGNSA. Trimming removed 5 bases from V and 7 bases from J; junction bases left unmatched: 8. The CDR3 loop reads CASSLRQGASEQYF. The CDR3 nucleotides read TGTGCCAGCAGCCTAAGACAGGGGGCGAGTGAGCAGTACTTC.

In its sample, this clonotype was seen many times. This chain links TRBV12-3 or TRBV12-4 with TRBJ1-5; D gene ambiguous. This CDR3 contains 13 residues. The germline V and J ends were trimmed by 4 bases and 5 bases, with 9 bases remaining between them. The CDR3 region has the DNA TGTGCCAGCAGTTATTGGGCGGATCAGCCCCAGCATTTT. Translation gives CASSYWADQPQHF.